This T cell receptor beta chain stems from a study of Ad26.COV2.S vaccination and SARS-CoV-2 variants. Across the whole study: Recipients of Ad26.COV2.S got it intramuscularly, once or twice 56 days apart. Whole-study findings and limits: The analyses of TCR breadth and depth may have understated the size of total T cell responses. Vaccine recipients surpassed placebo recipients in spike-specific TCR breadth. After vaccination, reports described spike-specific CD8+ and CD4+ T cell responses as showing substantial breadth.

Method: immunoSEQ multiplex PCR; TCRdb's copy keeps in-frame clones and lacks some. The sample shows some 250,000 clones, 85% to 90% of them seen only once. The treatment was: 15 to 20 received Ad26.COV2.S at low or high dose, single or two shots; about 5 received placebo; per-sample allocation not given. All samples were drawn on day 63, counting from the first vaccine or placebo injection. The ends lost 2 bases at V and 3 bases at J; junction bases unmatched: 3. The CDR3 runs 15 residues. Germline V gene sequence: CDR1 SGHTA, CDR2 FQGTGA. In regard to this clone: Its antigen is currently unknown.

J is TRBJ2-3 and V is TRBV7-3; 9 nucleotides line up with TRBD1. The specimen was peripheral blood, collected in a trial of Ad26.COV2.S vaccine versus placebo. The origin of this receptor is a person aged 18-60 years who received the Ad26.COV2.S COVID-19 vaccine or a placebo. The CDR3 spells CASSLLGTGTDTQYF. CDR3 coding DNA: TGTGCCAGCAGCTTATTAGGGACAGGGACAGATACGCAGTATTTT.